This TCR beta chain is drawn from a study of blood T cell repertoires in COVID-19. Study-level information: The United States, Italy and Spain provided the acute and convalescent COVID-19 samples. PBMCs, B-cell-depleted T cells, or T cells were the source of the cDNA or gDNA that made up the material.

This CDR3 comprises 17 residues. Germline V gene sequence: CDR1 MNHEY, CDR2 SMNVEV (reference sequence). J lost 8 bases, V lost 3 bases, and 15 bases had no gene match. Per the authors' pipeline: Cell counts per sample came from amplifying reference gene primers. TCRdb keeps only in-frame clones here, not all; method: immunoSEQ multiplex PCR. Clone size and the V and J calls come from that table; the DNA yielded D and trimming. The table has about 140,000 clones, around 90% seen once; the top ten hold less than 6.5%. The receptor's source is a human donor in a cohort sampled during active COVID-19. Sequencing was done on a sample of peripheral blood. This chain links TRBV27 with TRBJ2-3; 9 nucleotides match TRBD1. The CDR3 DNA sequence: TGTGCCAGCAGTTTCGTCCCGGGACAGGGTTTGGGAGGTACGCAGTATTTT. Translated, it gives CASSFVPGQGLGGTQYF.